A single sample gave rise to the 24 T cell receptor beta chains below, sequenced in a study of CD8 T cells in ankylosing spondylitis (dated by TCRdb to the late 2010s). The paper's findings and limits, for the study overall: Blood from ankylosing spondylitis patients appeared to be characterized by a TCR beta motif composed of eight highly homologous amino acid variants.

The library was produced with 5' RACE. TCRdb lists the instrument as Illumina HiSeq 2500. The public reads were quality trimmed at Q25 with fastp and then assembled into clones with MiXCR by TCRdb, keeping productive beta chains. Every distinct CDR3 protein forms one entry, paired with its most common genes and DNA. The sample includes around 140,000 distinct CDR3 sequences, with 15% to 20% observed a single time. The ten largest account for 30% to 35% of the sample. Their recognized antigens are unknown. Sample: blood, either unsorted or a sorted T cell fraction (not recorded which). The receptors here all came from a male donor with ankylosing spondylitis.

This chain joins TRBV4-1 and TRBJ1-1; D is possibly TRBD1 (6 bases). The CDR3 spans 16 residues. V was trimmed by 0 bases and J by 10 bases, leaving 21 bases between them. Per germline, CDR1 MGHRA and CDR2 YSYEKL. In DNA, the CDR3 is TGCGCCAGCAGCCAAGACGCCTGGGCAGGGGAGGTTGTAGCTTTCTTT. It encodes CASSQDAWAGEVVAFF.

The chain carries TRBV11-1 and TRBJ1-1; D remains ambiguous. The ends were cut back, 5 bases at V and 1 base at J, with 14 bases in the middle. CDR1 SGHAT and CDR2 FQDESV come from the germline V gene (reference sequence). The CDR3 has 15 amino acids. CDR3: CASSPPHLGNTEAFF. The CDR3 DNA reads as TGTGCCAGCAGCCCCCCCCACCTGGGGAACACTGAAGCTTTCTTT.

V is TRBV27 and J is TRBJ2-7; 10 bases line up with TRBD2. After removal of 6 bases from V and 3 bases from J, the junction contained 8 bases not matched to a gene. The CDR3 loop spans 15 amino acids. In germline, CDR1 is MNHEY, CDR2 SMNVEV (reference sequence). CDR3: CASSTLAGVGYEQYF. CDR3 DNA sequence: TGTGCCAGCAGCACTCTAGCGGGAGTTGGCTACGAGCAGTACTTC.

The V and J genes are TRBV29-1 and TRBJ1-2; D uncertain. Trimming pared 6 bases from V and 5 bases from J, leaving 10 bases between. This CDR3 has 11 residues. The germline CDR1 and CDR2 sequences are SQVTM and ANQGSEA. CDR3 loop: CSVLGGYGYTF. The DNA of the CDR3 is TGCAGCGTCCTAGGCGGGTATGGCTACACCTTC.

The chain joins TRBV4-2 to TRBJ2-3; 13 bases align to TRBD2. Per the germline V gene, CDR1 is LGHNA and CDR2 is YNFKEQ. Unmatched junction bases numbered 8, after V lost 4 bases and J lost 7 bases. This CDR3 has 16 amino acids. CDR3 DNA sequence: TGTGCCAGCAGCCGAACACTAGCGGGAGGGCCGAATACGCAGTATTTT. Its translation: CASSRTLAGGPNTQYF.

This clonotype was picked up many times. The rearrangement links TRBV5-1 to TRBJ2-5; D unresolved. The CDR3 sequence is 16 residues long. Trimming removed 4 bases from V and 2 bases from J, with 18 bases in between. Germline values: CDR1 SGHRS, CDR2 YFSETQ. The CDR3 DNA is TGCGCCAGCAGCCCTACGGTCTCGGCGCCACAAGAGACCCAGTACTTC. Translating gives CASSPTVSAPQETQYF.

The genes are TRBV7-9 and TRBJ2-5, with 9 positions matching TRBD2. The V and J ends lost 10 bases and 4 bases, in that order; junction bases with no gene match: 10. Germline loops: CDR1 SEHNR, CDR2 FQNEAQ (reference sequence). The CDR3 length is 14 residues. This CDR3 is CATSQREVSETQYF. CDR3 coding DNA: TGTGCCACCTCCCAGCGGGAGGTCTCAGAGACCCAGTACTTC.

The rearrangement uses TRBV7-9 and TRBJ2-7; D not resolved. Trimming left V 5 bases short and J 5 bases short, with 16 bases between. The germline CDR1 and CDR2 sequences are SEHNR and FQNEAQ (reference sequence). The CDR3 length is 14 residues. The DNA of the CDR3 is TGTGCCAGCAGCACCACCGTGGGGAAGCACGAGCAGTACTTC. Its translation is CASSTTVGKHEQYF.

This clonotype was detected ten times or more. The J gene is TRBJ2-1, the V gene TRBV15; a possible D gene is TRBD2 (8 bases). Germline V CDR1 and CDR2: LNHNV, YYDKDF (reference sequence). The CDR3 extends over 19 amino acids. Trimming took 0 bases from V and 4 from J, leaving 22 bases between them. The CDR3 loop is CATSRDPSGGPGGYNEQFF. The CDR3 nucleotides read TGTGCCACCAGCAGAGATCCGTCGGGAGGGCCAGGGGGATACAATGAGCAGTTCTTC.

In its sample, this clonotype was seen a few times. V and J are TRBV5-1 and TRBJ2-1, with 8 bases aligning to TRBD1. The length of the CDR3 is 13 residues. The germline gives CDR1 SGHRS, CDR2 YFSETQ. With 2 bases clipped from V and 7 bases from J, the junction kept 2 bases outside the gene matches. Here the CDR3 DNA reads TGCGCCAGCAGCTTTACAGGGGGGAATGAGCAGTTCTTC. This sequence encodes CASSFTGGNEQFF.

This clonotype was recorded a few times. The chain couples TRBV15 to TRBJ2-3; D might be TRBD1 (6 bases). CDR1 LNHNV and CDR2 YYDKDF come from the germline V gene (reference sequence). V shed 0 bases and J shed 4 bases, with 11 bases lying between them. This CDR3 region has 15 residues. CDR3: CATSREGGEADTQYF. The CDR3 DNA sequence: TGTGCCACCAGCAGAGAAGGGGGTGAGGCAGATACGCAGTATTTT.

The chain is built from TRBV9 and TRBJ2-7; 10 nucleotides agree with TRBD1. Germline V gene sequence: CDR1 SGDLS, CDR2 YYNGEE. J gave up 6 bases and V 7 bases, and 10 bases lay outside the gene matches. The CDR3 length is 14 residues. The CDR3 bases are TGTGCCAGCGCCGCCAGCGACAGGGGGCCCGAGCAGTACTTC. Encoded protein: CASAASDRGPEQYF.

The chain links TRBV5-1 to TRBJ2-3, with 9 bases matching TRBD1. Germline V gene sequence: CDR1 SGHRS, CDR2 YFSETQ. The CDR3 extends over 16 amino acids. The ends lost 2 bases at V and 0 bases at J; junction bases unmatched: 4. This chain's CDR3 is CASSFDRGESTDTQYF. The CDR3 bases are TGCGCCAGCAGCTTCGACAGGGGGGAAAGCACAGATACGCAGTATTTT.

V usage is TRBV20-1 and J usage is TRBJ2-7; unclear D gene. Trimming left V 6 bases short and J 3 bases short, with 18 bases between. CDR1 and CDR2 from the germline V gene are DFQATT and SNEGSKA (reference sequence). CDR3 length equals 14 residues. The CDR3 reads CSAPGSLVGYEQYF. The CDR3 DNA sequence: TGCAGTGCCCCTGGTAGTCTCGTTGGCTACGAGCAGTACTTC.

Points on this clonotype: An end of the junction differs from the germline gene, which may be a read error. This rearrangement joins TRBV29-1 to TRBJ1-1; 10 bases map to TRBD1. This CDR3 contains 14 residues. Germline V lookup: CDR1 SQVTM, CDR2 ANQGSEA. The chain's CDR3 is CSARQGAGGTEASF. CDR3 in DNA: TGCAGCGCTCGACAGGGGGCAGGGGGCACTGAAGCTTCCTTT.

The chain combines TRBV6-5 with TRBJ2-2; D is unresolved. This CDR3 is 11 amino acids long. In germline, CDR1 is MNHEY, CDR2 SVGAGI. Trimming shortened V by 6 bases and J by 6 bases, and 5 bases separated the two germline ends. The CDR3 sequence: CASSTSGELFF. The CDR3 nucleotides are TGTGCCAGCAGCACGTCCGGGGAGCTGTTTTTT.

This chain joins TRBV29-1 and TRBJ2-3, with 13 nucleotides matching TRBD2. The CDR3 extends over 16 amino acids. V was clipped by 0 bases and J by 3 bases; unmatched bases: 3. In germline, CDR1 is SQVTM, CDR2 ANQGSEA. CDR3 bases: TGCAGCGTTGAAGATACGGGACTAGCGGGAACAGATACGCAGTATTTT. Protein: CSVEDTGLAGTDTQYF.

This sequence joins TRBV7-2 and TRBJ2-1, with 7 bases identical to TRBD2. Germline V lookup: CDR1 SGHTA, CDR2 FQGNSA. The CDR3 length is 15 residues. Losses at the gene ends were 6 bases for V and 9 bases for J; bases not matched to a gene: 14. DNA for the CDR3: TGTGCCAGCAGGTTGGAGGCGGGAGTCTTAGGTGAGCAGTTCTTC. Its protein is CASRLEAGVLGEQFF.

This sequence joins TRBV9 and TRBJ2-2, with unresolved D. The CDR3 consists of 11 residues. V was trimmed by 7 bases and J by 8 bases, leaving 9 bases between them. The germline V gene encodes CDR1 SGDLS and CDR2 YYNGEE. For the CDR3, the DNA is TGTGCCAGCTTCGGGCAAGGGGAGCTGTTTTTT. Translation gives CASFGQGELFF.

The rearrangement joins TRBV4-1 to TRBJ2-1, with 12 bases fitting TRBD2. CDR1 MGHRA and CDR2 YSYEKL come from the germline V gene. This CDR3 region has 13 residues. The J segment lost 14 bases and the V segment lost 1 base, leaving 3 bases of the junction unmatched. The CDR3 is CASSQGLAGEEFF. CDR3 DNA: TGCGCCAGCAGCCAAGGACTAGCGGGAGAGGAGTTCTTC.

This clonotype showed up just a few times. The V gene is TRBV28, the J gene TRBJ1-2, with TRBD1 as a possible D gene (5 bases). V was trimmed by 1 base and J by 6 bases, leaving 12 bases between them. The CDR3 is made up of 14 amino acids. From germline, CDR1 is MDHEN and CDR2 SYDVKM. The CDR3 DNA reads TGTGCCAGCAGTTTATTAGGGACGAACAATGGCTACACCTTC. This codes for CASSLLGTNNGYTF.

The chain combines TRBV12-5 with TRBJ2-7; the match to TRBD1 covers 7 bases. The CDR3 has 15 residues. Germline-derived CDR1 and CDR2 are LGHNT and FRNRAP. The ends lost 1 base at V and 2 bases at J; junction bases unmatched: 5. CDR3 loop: CASGLAHRGAYEQYF. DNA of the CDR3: TGTGCTAGTGGTTTGGCCCACAGGGGAGCCTACGAGCAGTACTTC.

CDR3 loop: CASSFVGQSSYEQYF. The CDR3 bases are TGTGCCAGCAGCTTTGTTGGGCAGAGCTCCTACGAGCAGTACTTC. The gene calls are TRBV5-6 and TRBJ2-7; no reliable D call. The CDR3 is 15 residues long. Between the trimmed V and J ends, which lost 2 bases and 0 bases, there was a span of 12 bases. The germline V gene encodes CDR1 SGHDT and CDR2 YYEEEE.

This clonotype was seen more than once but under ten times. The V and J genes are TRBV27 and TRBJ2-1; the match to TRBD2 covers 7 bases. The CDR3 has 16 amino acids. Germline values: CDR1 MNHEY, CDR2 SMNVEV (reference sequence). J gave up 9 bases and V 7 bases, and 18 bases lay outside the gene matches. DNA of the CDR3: TGTGCCAGCACCCCGGTTTGGCGGGAGTTTGGCGGTGAGCAGTTCTTC. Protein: CASTPVWREFGGEQFF.